This record covers a single T cell receptor beta chain. Its antigen is as yet unknown. The sample is drawn from a study of blood T cells in healthy people across ages. General study points: Roughly linearly, TCR beta diversity per million T cells fell as age increased. The unsorted PBMCs prevented any conclusive comparison of naive versus antigen-experienced cells.

For every donor, a draw yielded around 9.4 milliliters of peripheral blood. The CDR3 extends over 17 amino acids. Looked up from germline, CDR1 is MNHNY and CDR2 is SVGAGI (reference sequence). Trimming took off 0 bases at V and 6 bases at J, with 20 bases between the two ends. A second PCR of about 6 to 11 cycles used a sample-barcoded 5' primer and a J-beta primer mix. Unique molecular identifiers of 12 random nucleotides labeled each cDNA. Each CDR3 protein is one row after TCRdb ran MiXCR on the 5' RACE reads. The table lists about 380,000 distinct CDR3 sequences, roughly half of them singletons. The V call is TRBV6-6, the J call TRBJ1-2; D is possibly TRBD1 (5 bases). The sequenced material came from blood. This sequence originates from a man aged 55 to 70 in good health. The CDR3 nucleotides are TGTGCCAGCAGTTACTCGATATTCGGGCAGGGTATACATGGCTACACCTTC. Its translation is CASSYSIFGQGIHGYTF.